Given below is one TCR beta chain in context. Its antigen is currently unknown. Here immunoSEQ multiplex PCR was the method, and the copy in TCRdb shows in-frame clones only, minus some. The repertoire has around 25,000 clones, 72% of them found once; the top ten carry 3% to 4.5%. The sample comes from a study of PD-1 blockade in classical Hodgkin lymphoma. Overall study findings and caveats: Significantly greater TCR diversity emerged by C4D1 in CD4+ cells but not CD8+ cells. It was reported that newly diagnosed patients had less baseline TCR diversity than healthy donors.

Germline V gene lookup returns CDR1 SGHDT and CDR2 YYEEEE. The CDR3 loop spans 11 amino acids. Deletions cut 3 bases from V and 5 bases from J, with 4 bases between. Time point indicated: cycle 4 day 1 (C4D1), after 6 weeks of nivolumab. Every one of the patients relapsed after autologous stem cell transplantation (brentuximab vedotin exposure was variable). This receptor was taken from a human donor with classical Hodgkin lymphoma. The chain is built from TRBV5-6 and TRBJ2-3; D is undetermined. This material consisted of peripheral blood mononuclear cells (PBMCs), taken before the fourth cycle of nivolumab. The CDR3 here is CASSSLDTQYF. CDR3 DNA sequence: TGTGCCAGCAGCTCACTAGATACGCAGTATTTT.